This TCR beta chain was documented in a study of cytomegalovirus exposure and HLA in healthy donors. V lost 3 bases and J lost 7, with 17 bases in between. This CDR3 contains 14 residues. Per the germline V gene, CDR1 is SGHDT and CDR2 is YYEEEE. The study's findings and limits: Some segments of the V type, notably TRBV6-2 and TRBV6-3, were excluded as indistinguishable. High specificity and sensitivity for cytomegalovirus status were reported for the classifier.

Amplification used 60 Vbeta primers and 13 Jbeta primers. Libraries were prepared by immunoSEQ multiplex PCR; TCRdb keeps only in-frame clonotypes and omits some of them. The sample has tens of thousands of clones. Points on this clone: Its target is unknown.

The rearrangement joins TRBV5-6 to TRBJ2-7; possible D gene TRBD2, 6 bases. What was sequenced was PBMCs. The receptor was derived from a female donor in good health and CMV-seronegative. CDR3 coding DNA: TGTGCCAGCAGCTCGGCGCCAGCGGGCCTTGAGCAGTACTTC. This encodes CASSSAPAGLEQYF.